What follows is one TCR beta chain and its context. In the original analysis: For nucleated cells, counts were estimated from reference gene primer amplification. Libraries were prepared by immunoSEQ multiplex PCR; TCRdb keeps only in-frame clonotypes and omits some of them. V and J calls plus clone size are reproduced from that table; the DNA served to infer D and trimming. Of tens of thousands of clones in the sample, around 75% were seen once. These data come from a study of blood T cell repertoires in COVID-19. Across the study: Acute and convalescent COVID-19 samples came from the United States, Italy and Spain. T cells, B-cell-depleted T cells, or PBMCs provided the cDNA or gDNA that served as material.

From germline, CDR1 is LNHDA and CDR2 SQIVND (reference sequence). The CDR3 runs to 16 residues. V was pared by 4 bases and J by 2 bases, with 6 bases of the junction left unmatched. The specimen was peripheral blood. This sequence was found in a woman aged 80 or older with active or convalescent COVID-19. The chain joins TRBV19 to TRBJ2-3; 10 bases are shared with TRBD2. In nucleotides, the CDR3 is TGTGCCAGTAGTACCGCAGCGGGGGGGCCCACAGATACGCAGTATTTT. Amino acid sequence: CASSTAAGGPTDTQYF. Combining the CDR3 with reference TRBV19 and TRBJ2-3 gives the whole variable domain DGGITQSPKYLFRKEGQNVTLSCEQNLNHDAMYWYRQDPGQGLRLIYYSQIVNDFQKGDIAEGYSVSREKKESFPLTVTSAQKNPTAFYLCASSTAAGGPTDTQYFGPGTRLTVL.